The T cell receptor (beta chain) described here comes from a study of CD8 T cells in ankylosing spondylitis (TCRdb year 2017). Broadly, across the study: T cell receptor beta repertoires were profiled in healthy donors and ankylosing spondylitis patients so that disease-linked TCR variants could be found. The full study cohort was made up of 20 to 25 ankylosing spondylitis patients and roughly 100 healthy donors. Peripheral blood samples were taken, and synovial fluid was additionally collected from ankylosing spondylitis patients. Broader findings and caveats from the paper: Some motif variants had previously been reported in the synovial fluid and blood of reactive arthritis patients, which suggests shared mechanisms of disease initiation. A CD8+ phenotype was shown by the disease-linked clones, which were found at relatively low frequencies in peripheral blood. A TCR beta motif made up of several highly homologous amino acid variants appeared to be characteristic of blood from ankylosing spondylitis patients. According to the report, matched synovial fluid samples from ankylosing spondylitis patients were significantly enriched for the disease-linked clones.

TCRdb names Illumina HiSeq 2500 as the instrument used. TCR beta libraries were prepared by quantitative 5'-RACE with molecular barcodes. Under the source paper's analysis protocol: To identify disease-linked TCR variants, a new computational method was used, one built on a probabilistic model of VDJ rearrangement. Using fastp trimming at Q25 and MiXCR clonotype assembly, TCRdb reanalyzed the public sequencing data and kept in-frame beta chains. Identical CDR3 proteins give one entry, which carries the most common genes and DNA. TCRdb assigned the V and J calls; the authors' analysis was not used. Recorded for this sample are approximately 500,000 distinct CDR3 sequences; about an eighth of them occurred a single time. Clones ranked in the top ten supply 6.8% of the sample. In the case of this clonotype: Its antigen remains undetermined. No much larger clonotype is one base removed from it; base qualities were not supplied.

Inclusive of the bounding cysteine and phenylalanine, the CDR3 is 14 residues long. Of all the DNA, just the CDR3 is kept, 42 bases in frame from base 1. Between the V and J ends, shortened by 5 bases and 0 bases respectively, the junction contains 10 bases. The germline V gene sets CDR1 to SGHTA and CDR2 to FQGNSA. The source is a male donor with ankylosing spondylitis. Specimen: blood, either unsorted or a sorted T cell fraction (not recorded which). Recombination joined TRBV7-2 with TRBJ1-1; no D gene is confidently identified. In nucleotides, the sequence is TGTGCCAGCAGCCCGATAGACTTGAACACTGAAGCTTTCTTT. It codes for CASSPIDLNTEAFF.